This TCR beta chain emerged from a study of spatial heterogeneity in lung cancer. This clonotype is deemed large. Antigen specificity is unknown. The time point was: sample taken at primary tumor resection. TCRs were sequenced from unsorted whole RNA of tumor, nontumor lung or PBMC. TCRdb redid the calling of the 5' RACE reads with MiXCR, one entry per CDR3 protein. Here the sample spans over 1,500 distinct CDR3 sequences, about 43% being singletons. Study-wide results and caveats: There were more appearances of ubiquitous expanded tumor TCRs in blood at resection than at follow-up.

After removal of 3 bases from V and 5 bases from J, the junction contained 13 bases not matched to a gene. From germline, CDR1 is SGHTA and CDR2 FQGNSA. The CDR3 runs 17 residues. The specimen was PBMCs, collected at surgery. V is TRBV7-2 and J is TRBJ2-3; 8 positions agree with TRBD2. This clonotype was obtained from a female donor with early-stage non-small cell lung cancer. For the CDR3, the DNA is TGTGCCAGCAGCTTTACGAGCGGGGGCGCGGAAAGAGATACGCAGTATTTT. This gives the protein CASSFTSGGAERDTQYF.